Each of the 22 T cell receptor beta chains below was sequenced from the same sample in a study of cytomegalovirus exposure and HLA in healthy donors. Amplification used 60 Vbeta primers and 13 Jbeta primers. Sequencing was performed with immunoSEQ multiplex PCR; in TCRdb, only in-frame clones are kept and a portion is missing. The table records around 90,000 clones, approximately 89% of them present only once. Sequenced sample: PBMCs. These receptor sequences come from a man aged 25-40 years in good health and CMV-seropositive.

The chain employs TRBV27 and TRBJ1-5; D gene uncertain. Between the trimmed V and J ends, which lost 2 bases and 2 bases, there was a span of 10 bases. This CDR3 is built from 15 residues. Germline V gene lookup returns CDR1 MNHEY and CDR2 SMNVEV (reference sequence). Written as DNA, the CDR3 is TGTGCCAGCAGTTTAATGGGAGGGCGCAATCAGCCCCAGCATTTT. Translated: CASSLMGGRNQPQHF.

In its sample, this clone was seen a few times. The J gene is TRBJ2-1, the V gene TRBV4-1; D is perhaps TRBD2 (5 bases). The germline V gene has CDR1 MGHRA and CDR2 YSYEKL. Trimming stripped 0 bases from V and 9 bases from J, with 12 bases between. The CDR3 is made up of 14 amino acids. CDR3 amino acids: CASSQDGGLGEQFF. The DNA of the CDR3 is TGCGCCAGCAGCCAAGATGGAGGTCTCGGTGAGCAGTTCTTC.

This chain connects TRBV7-6 to TRBJ2-4, with unresolved D. CDR1 is SGHVS and CDR2 is FNYEAQ in the germline V gene. The CDR3 is 13 residues long. Trimming stripped 1 base from V and 5 bases from J, with 6 bases between. CDR3 in DNA: TGTGCCAGCAGCTTAGGTGCGGAAAACATTCAGTACTTC. It is translated as CASSLGAENIQYF.

The genes are TRBV6-6 and TRBJ1-2; 8 positions match TRBD1. This CDR3 region has 14 residues. Losses at the gene ends were 5 bases for V and 4 bases for J; bases not matched to a gene: 6. Germline CDR1 is MNHNY and CDR2 is SVGAGI (reference sequence). This chain's CDR3 is CASSTGGGSYGYTF. The CDR3 nucleotides are TGTGCCAGCAGTACAGGGGGTGGTAGCTATGGCTACACCTTC.

The chain uses TRBV4-2 and TRBJ2-2; 8 bases map to TRBD2. V gave up 3 bases and J gave up 1 base; unmatched junction bases: 7. The CDR3 extends over 17 amino acids. Germline loops: CDR1 LGHNA, CDR2 YNFKEQ. The CDR3 DNA is TGTGCCAGCAGCCACGGTTCGGCGGGAGGGAACACCGGGGAGCTGTTTTTT. Protein sequence: CASSHGSAGGNTGELFF.

The chain combines TRBV19 with TRBJ1-1; D is ambiguous. The V gene's germline CDR1 is LNHDA and CDR2 SQIVND (reference sequence). Trimming took off 4 bases at V and 1 base at J, with 10 bases between the two ends. The CDR3 is 14 residues long. The CDR3, as DNA: TGTGCCAGTAGTAGCGGGGATGGGAACACTGAAGCTTTCTTT. The encoded protein is CASSSGDGNTEAFF. Based on the CDR3 plus reference TRBV19 and TRBJ1-1, the full variable domain is DGGITQSPKYLFRKEGQNVTLSCEQNLNHDAMYWYRQDPGQGLRLIYYSQIVNDFQKGDIAEGYSVSREKKESFPLTVTSAQKNPTAFYLCASSSGDGNTEAFFGQGTRLTVV.

The CDR3 sequence: CSVVPRLNTEAFF. Written as DNA, the CDR3 is TGCAGCGTTGTTCCGCGTTTGAACACTGAAGCTTTCTTT. The chain employs TRBV29-1 and TRBJ1-1; D unclear. The CDR3 extends over 13 amino acids. Trimming shortened V by 4 bases and J by 0 bases, and 9 bases separated the two germline ends. Germline CDR1 is SQVTM and CDR2 is ANQGSEA.

Only a few counts were recorded for this clone. The chain carries TRBV19 and TRBJ2-7, with 8 bases that match TRBD1. The ends lost 3 bases at V and 6 bases at J; junction bases unmatched: 13. The V gene's germline CDR1 is LNHDA and CDR2 SQIVND (reference sequence). This CDR3 comprises 16 residues. The CDR3 bases are TGTGCCAGTAGTATTCGCCTTAGGACAGGGAGAGGCGAGCAGTACTTC. It yields the protein CASSIRLRTGRGEQYF.

V is TRBV5-1 and J is TRBJ2-7; D ambiguous. The germline V gene has CDR1 SGHRS and CDR2 YFSETQ. V shed 0 bases and J shed 3 bases, with 10 bases lying between them. There are 14 residues in the CDR3. CDR3: CASSLGTEVYEQYF. In nucleotides, the CDR3 is TGCGCCAGCAGCTTGGGAACTGAAGTCTACGAGCAGTACTTC.

The chain recombines TRBV2 with TRBJ1-5, with 7 bases aligning to TRBD1. Trimming cost V 5 bases and J 4 bases; bases outside gene matches: 2. The CDR3 is 13 residues long. Germline assignment: CDR1 SNHLY and CDR2 FYNNEI. The CDR3 loop is CASSRDRNQPQHF. CDR3 nucleotide sequence: TGTGCCAGCAGTCGGGACAGAAATCAGCCCCAGCATTTT. Full variable domain (outside the CDR3, taken from reference TRBV2 and TRBJ1-5): EPEVTQTPSHQVTQMGQEVILRCVPISNHLYFYWYRQILGQKVEFLVSFYNNEISEKSEIFDDQFSVERPDGSNFTLKIRSTKLEDSAMYFCASSRDRNQPQHFGDGTRLSIL.

The chain recombines TRBV5-1 with TRBJ2-7, with 11 bases that match TRBD2. CDR1 and CDR2 (germline): SGHRS, YFSETQ. V trimming: 1 base; J trimming: 4 bases; junction bases outside the gene matches: 10. The length of the CDR3 is 17 residues. The CDR3 region is CASSLTTSGRGEYEQYF. For the CDR3, the DNA is TGCGCCAGCAGCTTGACAACTAGCGGGAGAGGGGAGTACGAGCAGTACTTC. Full variable domain (rest looked up from reference TRBV5-1 and TRBJ2-7): KAGVTQTPRYLIKTRGQQVTLSCSPISGHRSVSWYQQTPGQGLQFLFEYFSETQRNKGNFPGRFSGRQFSNSRSEMNVSTLELGDSALYLCASSLTTSGRGEYEQYFGPGTRLTVT.

The chain recombines TRBV6-4 with TRBJ2-2; a weak D match, TRBD2 (6 bases). CDR3 size: 13 residues. V lost 2 bases and J lost 8, with 9 bases in between. Germline V gives CDR1 MRHNA, CDR2 SNTAGT. The CDR3 is CASSDRDSGELFF. For the CDR3, the DNA is TGTGCCAGCAGTGACAGGGACTCTGGGGAGCTGTTTTTT.

The V gene is TRBV19, the J gene TRBJ1-5, with TRBD1 as a possible D gene (5 bases). The CDR3 is 14 amino acids. Germline-derived CDR1 and CDR2 are LNHDA and SQIVND (reference sequence). V gave up 7 bases and J gave up 5 bases, with 15 bases separating them. The CDR3 is CASTWRGSDQPQHF. The CDR3 DNA reads TGTGCCAGTACCTGGAGGGGTTCGGATCAGCCCCAGCATTTT. Full variable domain (remainder filled in from reference TRBV19 and TRBJ1-5): DGGITQSPKYLFRKEGQNVTLSCEQNLNHDAMYWYRQDPGQGLRLIYYSQIVNDFQKGDIAEGYSVSREKKESFPLTVTSAQKNPTAFYLCASTWRGSDQPQHFGDGTRLSIL.

The rearrangement links TRBV27 to TRBJ1-2; 8 bases are shared with TRBD1. CDR3 length: 16 amino acids. From germline, CDR1 is MNHEY and CDR2 SMNVEV (reference sequence). J lost 6 bases, V lost 7 bases, and 16 bases had no gene match. This CDR3 is CASTKGTGLGDDGYTF. In nucleotides, the CDR3 is TGTGCCAGCACCAAGGGGACAGGTCTGGGTGATGATGGCTACACCTTC.

This clone was seen a single time. This chain connects TRBV28 to TRBJ2-3; 8 bases fit TRBD1. The CDR3 consists of 16 residues. Trimming took 0 bases from V and 2 from J; bases not matched to a gene: 4. CDR1 MDHEN and CDR2 SYDVKM come from the germline V gene. This chain's CDR3 is CASSLWTTGATDTQYF. DNA of the CDR3: TGTGCCAGCAGTTTATGGACGACAGGGGCCACAGATACGCAGTATTTT.

The chain links TRBV28 to TRBJ1-1; weak D call: TRBD1 (5 bases). The CDR3 runs to 14 residues. V was shortened by 0 bases and J by 3 bases, with 8 bases between the two germline ends. Per the germline V gene, CDR1 is MDHEN and CDR2 is SYDVKM. This chain's CDR3 is CASSLWGGYTEAFF. For the CDR3, the DNA is TGTGCCAGCAGTTTATGGGGGGGTTACACTGAAGCTTTCTTT. Filled out from reference TRBV28 and TRBJ1-1, the complete variable domain reads DVKVTQSSRYLVKRTGEKVFLECVQDMDHENMFWYRQDPGLGLRLIYFSYDVKMKEKGDIPEGYSVSREKKERFSLILESASTNQTSMYLCASSLWGGYTEAFFGQGTRLTVV.

The rearrangement uses TRBV7-2 and TRBJ2-3; D is unclear. Germline values: CDR1 SGHTA, CDR2 FQGNSA. The CDR3 covers 13 residues. The V and J ends lost 2 bases and 5 bases respectively, with 8 bases between them. CDR3 in amino acids: CASSLSTGDTQYF. The CDR3 DNA reads TGTGCCAGCAGCTTATCCACGGGAGATACGCAGTATTTT.

This rearrangement joins TRBV27 to TRBJ1-6; 7 positions agree with TRBD1. The V and J ends lost 3 bases and 3 bases, in that order; junction bases with no gene match: 2. There are 15 residues in the CDR3. CDR1 MNHEY and CDR2 SMNVEV come from the germline V gene (reference sequence). CDR3 residues: CASSLTGIYNSPLHF. CDR3 bases: TGTGCCAGCAGTTTGACAGGGATCTATAATTCACCCCTCCACTTT.

The chain joins TRBV29-1 to TRBJ1-1; no clear D gene. Deletions cut 3 bases from V and 7 bases from J, with 9 bases between. The germline gives CDR1 SQVTM, CDR2 ANQGSEA. The CDR3 runs to 11 residues. The CDR3 reads CSVDLSGEAFF. In DNA form, the CDR3 reads TGCAGCGTTGATCTGTCAGGTGAAGCTTTCTTT.

In its sample, this clone was seen once. J is TRBJ2-2 and V is TRBV28; 8 bases are shared with TRBD2. V shed 6 bases and J 8 bases; nucleotides not matched to a gene: 11. CDR1 is MDHEN, CDR2 SYDVKM, per germline. The CDR3 spans 15 residues. Here the CDR3 DNA reads TGTGCCAGCAGACCGGGGGGGCTAGCGGTGGGGGAGCTGTTTTTT. Translating it yields CASRPGGLAVGELFF.

J is TRBJ2-1 and V is TRBV28; a possible D gene is TRBD1 (7 bases). Germline assignment: CDR1 MDHEN and CDR2 SYDVKM. V was shortened by 5 bases and J by 8 bases, with 22 bases between the two germline ends. CDR3 length equals 16 residues. CDR3 in DNA: TGTGCCAGCAGTAGCGGGTACAGGGGATTCATATATGAGCAGTTCTTC. Protein sequence: CASSSGYRGFIYEQFF.

J is TRBJ2-7 and V is TRBV19; 7 bases are a match to TRBD1. The CDR3 runs to 15 residues. The germline V gene encodes CDR1 LNHDA and CDR2 SQIVND (reference sequence). V was clipped by 5 bases and J by 1 base; unmatched bases: 8. CDR3 DNA: TGTGCCAGTAGTTTCAGACAGGGAAGGTCCTACGAGCAGTACTTC. Translated, it gives CASSFRQGRSYEQYF.